One TCR beta chain is described in this entry. Its antigen remains unidentified. This entry is derived from a study of breast tumors, draining lymph nodes, adjacent tissues. Study-wide points: Compared with lymph nodes, tumors were less diverse; compared with nontumor tissue, more. Luminal-like breast cancer showed significantly higher tumor–nontumor repertoire similarity than basal-like.

From germline, CDR1 is DFQATT and CDR2 SNEGSKA (reference sequence). V lost 6 bases and J lost 1, with 14 bases in between. The CDR3 runs 14 residues. A single record per CDR3 protein comes from TCRdb applying MiXCR to the multiplex PCR reads. The sample yields roughly 7,100 distinct CDR3 sequences, roughly 44% seen once. The sequence came from a female donor with breast cancer. Some clones in this sample may be carry-over from other donors' samples. Sequenced: tumor-adjacent breast tissue. The chain employs TRBV20-1 and TRBJ2-3; a possible D gene is TRBD2 (6 bases). CDR3 nucleotide sequence: TGCAGTGCCAGGAAGACGGGGGGCACAGATACGCAGTATTTT. This gives the protein CSARKTGGTDTQYF.